This T cell receptor (beta chain) originates from a study of control samples from healthy donors and cancer patients. This CDR3 has 13 amino acids. The V end lost 8 bases, the J end lost 1 base, and 11 bases lay between the germline ends. Germline CDR1 is MDHEN and CDR2 is SYDVKM. Using immunoSEQ multiplex PCR, the repertoire was profiled, and TCRdb retains in-frame clones only, with some absent. This sample has 170,000 or so clones, with around 90% found just once. The TCR sequence derives from a woman aged 45 to 65 in good health. V is TRBV28 and J is TRBJ1-2; possibly TRBD1 for D (5 bases). The sequencing input was blood. The CDR3 spells CASSGAVNYGYTF. The DNA of the CDR3 is TGTGCCAGCTCCGGGGCGGTTAACTATGGCTACACCTTC.